This entry is about one TCR beta chain. The source of the sample is a study of T-cell memory formation after mild COVID-19. In the study overall: Largely, the TCR clusters proved donor specific.

Each CDR3 protein gets one entry after TCRdb re-called the 5' RACE reads with MiXCR. The table records approximately 500,000 distinct CDR3 sequences, about 23% of them present only once. CDR3 length: 18 amino acids. Germline V lookup: CDR1 MGHRA, CDR2 YSYEKL. Between the trimmed V and J ends, which lost 2 bases and 3 bases, there was a span of 19 bases. This chain uses TRBV4-1 with TRBJ2-2, with D possibly being TRBD2 (5 bases). The specimen sequenced was PBMCs or a T cell subset sorted from them (not recorded which). This receptor was taken from an adult woman who had mild COVID-19 (a few samples of this study predate the infection). Cell type and time point are not known. The CDR3 reads CASSQRSGGFAYTGELFF. The DNA for the CDR3 is TGCGCCAGCAGCCAACGGAGCGGTGGATTTGCCTACACCGGGGAGCTGTTTTTT.